The sequence of this T cell receptor (beta chain) was determined in a study of T cells in Graves' hyperthyroidism and ophthalmopathy. Points from the study as a whole: The model identified upcoming ophthalmopathy a median 6.5 months ahead of onset.

This clonotype came up many times. Its antigen is not known. The TCR beta CDR3 regions underwent amplification using RNA transcripts as the source. A set of HTBI primers served as the primers for a first-round RT-PCR of the TCR CDR3. MiXCR, applied by TCRdb to the multiplex PCR reads, yields one record per CDR3 protein. The profile covers about 360,000 distinct CDR3 sequences, with about 14% appearing a single time and 20% taken by the ten largest. Material: blood. The sequence was obtained from a young man with Graves' hyperthyroidism that later progressed to Graves' ophthalmopathy.

The DNA for the CDR3 is TGTGCCAGCAGCGGACGGACAGGGGCCTATGGCTACACCTTC. Protein: CASSGRTGAYGYTF. This chain connects TRBV11-2 to TRBJ1-2; 9 nucleotides match TRBD1. Germline V gene sequence: CDR1 SGHAT, CDR2 FQNNGV. Trimming at V came to 5 bases and at J to 4 bases, leaving 5 bases not matched to a gene. The CDR3 loop spans 14 amino acids.